The 8 T cell receptor beta chains below all came from one sample that was sequenced in a study of T cell clonality in common variable immunodeficiency. Assay: immunoSEQ multiplex PCR; the TCRdb copy retains only in-frame clones and omits some. This sample has about 52,000 clones, each found more than once. Sample: peripheral blood mononuclear cells. The receptors were sampled from a person aged 18 to 75 in good health.

Ten or more counts support this clone. The CDR3 extends 3 residues past the end of the read, so its final part is completed from the germline J gene. The chain combines TRBV5-1 with TRBJ2-6; D may be TRBD2 (5 bases). The length of the CDR3 is 16 residues. The germline gives CDR1 SGHRS, CDR2 YFSETQ. V lost 2 bases, J lost 3 bases, and 12 bases lay in between. CDR3 loop: CASSLLVSGGANVLTF. The sequenced part of the CDR3 DNA is TGCGCCAGCAGCTTACTAGTATCTGGTGGGGCCAACGTC.

Details on this clone: Sequencing ends 3 residues short of the CDR3 end; the germline J gene provides the rest. V is TRBV7-8 and J is TRBJ2-7; the D gene is possibly TRBD2 (6 bases). The CDR3 extends over 14 amino acids. Germline lookup yields CDR1 SGHVS and CDR2 FQNEAQ. V lost 5 bases and J 0 bases, leaving 11 bases between the germline ends. CDR3 in amino acids: CASSPLADSYEQYF. CDR3 DNA, as far as it was read: TGTGCCAGCAGCCCCTTAGCGGACTCCTACGAG.

About this clone itself: The CDR3 is cut off 3 residues early in the read; its end comes from the germline J gene. The chain employs TRBV11-1 and TRBJ2-1; D not resolved. The germline V gene encodes CDR1 SGHAT and CDR2 FQDESV (reference sequence). Trimming removed 1 base from V and 8 bases from J, with 15 bases in between. This CDR3 has 15 residues. CDR3 residues: CASSLDAEEDYEQFF. Incomplete CDR3 DNA: TGTGCCAGCAGCTTAGACGCTGAGGAAGACTATGAG.

This clone occurred many times. The read stops 3 residues short of the end of the CDR3; the missing end is completed from the germline J gene. The chain links TRBV7-2 to TRBJ2-7; TRBD2 aligns across 10 bases. The CDR3 spans 15 residues. J lost 4 bases, V lost 2 bases, and 5 bases had no gene match. Germline V gene data show CDR1 as SGHTA and CDR2 as FQGNSA. The covered CDR3 bases are TGTGCCAGCAGCTTACTTCCGGGACTAGCGTACGAG. Translated: CASSLLPGLAYE. The entire CDR3 protein reads CASSLLPGLAYEQYF.

This clone was seen repeatedly, ten times or more. The CDR3 goes on 3 residues after the read ends, and that part is filled in from the germline J gene. The same CDR3 arises from other DNA sequences in this sample as well. The V gene is TRBV29-1, the J gene TRBJ2-3, with 7 positions matching TRBD2. The CDR3 contains 18 residues. Germline-derived CDR1 and CDR2 are SQVTM and ANQGSEA. After removal of 3 bases from V and 0 bases from J, the junction contained 15 bases not matched to a gene. The CDR3 DNA, read in part, is TGCAGCGTTGAGCCAGGGACTATCGCCATTGCTAGCACAGATACG. It encodes CSVEPGTIAIASTDT. The entire CDR3 protein reads CSVEPGTIAIASTDTQYF.

Many counts were recorded for this clone. The read gets to within 3 residues of the CDR3 end, and the germline J gene fills in the rest. This chain connects TRBV5-1 to TRBJ2-2; TRBD2 matches at 9 bases. Germline V gene lookup returns CDR1 SGHRS and CDR2 YFSETQ. CDR3 length: 17 amino acids. With 0 bases clipped from V and 0 bases from J, the junction kept 3 bases outside the gene matches. CDR3 DNA (partial): TGCGCCAGCAGCTTGGCACTAGCGGGTTCGAACACCGGGGAG. It specifies CASSLALAGSNTGE. The entire CDR3 reads CASSLALAGSNTGELFF.

This clone appeared many times. The sequenced fragment ends 3 residues before the CDR3 boundary, so the rest is inferred from the germline J gene. This chain connects TRBV2 to TRBJ2-1; TRBD2 aligns across 9 bases. Germline CDR1 reads SNHLY; CDR2 reads FYNNEI. V lost 4 bases, J lost 4 bases, and 8 bases stayed unmatched. This CDR3 is built from 16 residues. The CDR3 loop is CASSVSTSGTYNEQFF. The part of the CDR3 DNA that was read is TGTGCCAGCAGTGTATCGACTAGCGGAACGTACAATGAG.

This clone was observed at least ten times. Read coverage stops 3 residues before the CDR3 terminus; the germline J gene supplies the remainder. The gene calls are TRBV18 and TRBJ2-5, with D perhaps TRBD1 (6 bases). CDR3 size: 13 residues. V lost 5 bases and J lost 0, with 7 bases in between. Germline values: CDR1 KGHSH, CDR2 LQKENI. Incomplete CDR3 DNA: TGTGCCAGCTCAGGGACATACCAAGAGACC. Its translation: CASSGTYQET. The complete CDR3 protein is CASSGTYQETQYF.